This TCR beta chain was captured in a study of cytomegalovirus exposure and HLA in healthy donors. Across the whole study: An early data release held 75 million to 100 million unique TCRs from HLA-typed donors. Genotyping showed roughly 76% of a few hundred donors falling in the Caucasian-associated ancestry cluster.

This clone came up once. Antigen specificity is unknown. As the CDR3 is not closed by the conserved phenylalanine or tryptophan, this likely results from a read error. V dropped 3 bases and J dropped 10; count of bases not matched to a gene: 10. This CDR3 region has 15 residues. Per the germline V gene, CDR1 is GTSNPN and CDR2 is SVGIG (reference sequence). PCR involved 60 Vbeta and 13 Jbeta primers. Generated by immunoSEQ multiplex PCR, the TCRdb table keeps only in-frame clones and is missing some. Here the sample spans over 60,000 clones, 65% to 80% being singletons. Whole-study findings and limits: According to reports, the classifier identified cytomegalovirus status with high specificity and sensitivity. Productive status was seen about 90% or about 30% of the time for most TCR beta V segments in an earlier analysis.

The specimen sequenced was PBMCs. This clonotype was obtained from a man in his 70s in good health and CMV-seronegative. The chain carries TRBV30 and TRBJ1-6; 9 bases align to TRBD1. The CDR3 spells CAWSLPGQGRSPLHL. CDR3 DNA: TGTGCCTGGAGCCTCCCGGGACAGGGCCGATCACCCCTCCACCTT.